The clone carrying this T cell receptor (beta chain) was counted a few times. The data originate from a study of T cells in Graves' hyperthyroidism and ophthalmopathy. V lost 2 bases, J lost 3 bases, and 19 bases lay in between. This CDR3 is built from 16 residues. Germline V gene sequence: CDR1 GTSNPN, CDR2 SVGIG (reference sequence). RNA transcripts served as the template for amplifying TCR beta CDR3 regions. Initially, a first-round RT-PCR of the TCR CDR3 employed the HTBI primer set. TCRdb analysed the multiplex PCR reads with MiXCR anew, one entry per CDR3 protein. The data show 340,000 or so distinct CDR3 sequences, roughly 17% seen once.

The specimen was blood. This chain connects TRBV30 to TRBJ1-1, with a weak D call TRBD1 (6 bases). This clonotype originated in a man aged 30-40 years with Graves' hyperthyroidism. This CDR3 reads CAWSPPLTRGDTEAFF. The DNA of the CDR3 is TGTGCCTGGAGTCCCCCCCTGACTAGGGGGGACACTGAAGCTTTCTTT.